The 9 T cell receptor beta chains listed next were all sequenced from one sample in a study of blood T cell repertoires in COVID-19. TCRdb keeps only in-frame clones here, not all; method: immunoSEQ multiplex PCR. The table shows 300,000 to 400,000 clones, with more than 80% occurring only once. Source material: PBMCs or T cells enriched from blood (not recorded which). The receptors were sampled from a man aged 18 to 29 who had recovered from COVID-19.

V gene TRBV10-3 combines with J gene TRBJ2-7; no definite D call. CDR1 ENHRY and CDR2 SYGVKD come from the germline V gene. Trimming left V 3 bases short and J 0 bases short, with 15 bases between. CDR3 length: 16 amino acids. In DNA, the CDR3 is TGTGCCATCAGTGATTCTAGTCGAGGCAACTCCTACGAGCAGTACTTC. As protein: CAISDSSRGNSYEQYF.

This clone was observed once. V gene TRBV6-5 combines with J gene TRBJ2-3; possible D gene TRBD2, 7 bases. The V gene's germline CDR1 is MNHEY and CDR2 SVGAGI. Trimming stripped 4 bases from V and 4 bases from J, with 18 bases between. The CDR3 contains 16 residues. In DNA, the CDR3 is TGTGCCAGCAGTTTCCTGGGGGGGCCCACCCCAGATACGCAGTATTTT. Translation gives CASSFLGGPTPDTQYF.

The chain uses TRBV12-3 or TRBV12-4 and TRBJ1-2; D possibly corresponds to TRBD1 (5 bases). This CDR3 region has 12 residues. The V end lost 8 bases, the J end lost 7 bases, and 14 bases lay between the germline ends. CDR3 DNA sequence: TGTGCCAGCGGGATCGGGGGGACTGGCTACACCTTC. The encoded protein is CASGIGGTGYTF.

The rearrangement joins TRBV5-1 to TRBJ2-5; D gene uncertain. Trimming left V 0 bases short and J 5 bases short, with 8 bases between. Germline-derived CDR1 and CDR2 are SGHRS and YFSETQ. There are 13 residues in the CDR3. Here the CDR3 DNA reads TGCGCCAGCAGCTTGGGTTTAGAGGAGACCCAGTACTTC. This encodes CASSLGLEETQYF.

V is TRBV9 and J is TRBJ2-3; no reliable D call. Germline values: CDR1 SGDLS, CDR2 YYNGEE. Trimming left V 1 base short and J 5 bases short, with 17 bases between. The CDR3 has 16 amino acids. CDR3 DNA sequence: TGTGCCAGCAGCGTATCGGCTGTAGGAGCGTTAGATACGCAGTATTTT. It codes for CASSVSAVGALDTQYF.

The chain is built from TRBV11-2 and TRBJ2-3; 7 bases are shared with TRBD2. The CDR3 is 17 residues long. Trimming took 1 base from V and 3 from J; bases not matched to a gene: 10. Germline CDR1 is SGHAT and CDR2 is FQNNGV. The CDR3 nucleotides are TGTGCCAGCAGCTTAGCGGTTGGGGGAGCGGGAACAGATACGCAGTATTTT. Amino acids: CASSLAVGGAGTDTQYF. Based on the CDR3 plus reference TRBV11-2 and TRBJ2-3, the full variable domain is EAGVAQSPRYKIIEKRQSVAFWCNPISGHATLYWYQQILGQGPKLLIQFQNNGVVDDSQLPKDRFSAERLKGVDSTLKIQPAKLEDSAVYLCASSLAVGGAGTDTQYFGPGTRLTVL.

This chain joins TRBV18 and TRBJ1-1; the D gene is possibly TRBD1 (6 bases). Trimming pared 3 bases from V and 1 base from J, leaving 15 bases between. The germline CDR1 and CDR2 sequences are KGHSH and LQKENI. The CDR3 sequence is 16 residues long. The CDR3 region is CASSPLMGAPNTEAFF. CDR3 nucleotide sequence: TGTGCCAGCTCACCTTTAATGGGGGCCCCGAACACTGAAGCTTTCTTT. The complete variable domain, with remaining parts taken from reference TRBV18 and TRBJ1-1, reads NAGVMQNPRHLVRRRGQEARLRCSPMKGHSHVYWYRQLPEEGLKFMVYLQKENIIDESGMPKERFSAEFPKEGPSILRIQQVVRGDSAAYFCASSPLMGAPNTEAFFGQGTRLTVV.

This chain joins TRBV5-1 and TRBJ1-1, with D perhaps TRBD1 (5 bases). V was pared by 0 bases and J by 6 bases, with 18 bases between. The germline V gene has CDR1 SGHRS and CDR2 YFSETQ. This CDR3 has 16 amino acids. The CDR3 reads CASSLADPGHGSEAFF. DNA of the CDR3: TGCGCCAGCAGCTTGGCAGATCCAGGGCACGGATCTGAAGCTTTCTTT.

The gene calls are TRBV13 and TRBJ2-7; TRBD2 aligns across 8 bases. Germline V gene lookup returns CDR1 PRHDT and CDR2 FYEKMQ (reference sequence). This CDR3 contains 18 residues. The V and J ends lost 0 bases and 1 base, in that order; junction bases with no gene match: 11. DNA for the CDR3: TGTGCCAGCAGCTTAGGCCCTGGGAGCGGGAGACCGTCCTACGAGCAGTACTTC. Encoded protein: CASSLGPGSGRPSYEQYF. Full variable domain (rest looked up from reference TRBV13 and TRBJ2-7): AAGVIQSPRHLIKEKRETATLKCYPIPRHDTVYWYQQGPGQDPQFLISFYEKMQSDKGSIPDRFSAQQFSDYHSELNMSSLELGDSALYFCASSLGPGSGRPSYEQYFGPGTRLTVT.